These 32 T cell receptor beta chains came from one sample sequenced in a study of technical replicates of blood from four donors. The protocol was immunoSEQ multiplex PCR, while the TCRdb copy is restricted to in-frame clones and leaves out a portion. The sample includes fewer than 65,000 clones, about 86% seen only once; the top ten take 4% to 6.5%. Source material: PBMCs. All receptors come from a human donor in good health. Some clones in this sample may be carry-over from other donors' samples.

J is TRBJ1-3 and V is TRBV6-1; 9 bases fit TRBD1. Germline CDR1 and CDR2: MNHNS and SASEGT. Trimming at V came to 1 base and at J to 3 bases, leaving 10 bases not matched to a gene. The CDR3 spans 18 residues. The CDR3 bases are TGTGCCAGCAGTGAAGAATCCACAGGGGGCAGAGGTGGAAACACCATATATTTT. Protein product: CASSEESTGGRGGNTIYF.

This sequence joins TRBV6-1 and TRBJ1-1; D gene unclear. The CDR3 loop spans 14 amino acids. Germline values: CDR1 MNHNS, CDR2 SASEGT. Trimming took 8 bases from V and 0 from J, leaving 13 bases between them. CDR3 nucleotide sequence: TGTGCCAGCCAAAGCGGGCTAATGAACACTGAAGCTTTCTTT. It encodes CASQSGLMNTEAFF.

The V call is TRBV6-6, the J call TRBJ2-6; D may be TRBD1 (6 bases). Looked up from germline, CDR1 is MNHNY and CDR2 is SVGAGI (reference sequence). V gave up 6 bases and J gave up 15 bases, with 24 bases separating them. The CDR3 consists of 15 residues. The CDR3 reads CASSPRQADLSRLTF. In DNA form, the CDR3 reads TGTGCCAGCAGCCCTCGACAGGCGGACCTCTCTCGCCTGACTTTC.

The sample holds one count of this clone. This chain joins TRBV11-3 and TRBJ1-1, with D perhaps TRBD1 (5 bases). The CDR3 runs 17 residues. Trimming removed 2 bases at V and 6 bases at J, with 22 bases between. Germline V gene sequence: CDR1 SGHNT, CDR2 YENEEA. CDR3 sequence (DNA): TGTGCCAGCAGCTTATTCGTGCGGCCCGGGGGAGTGTCTGAAGCTTTCTTT. Its protein is CASSLFVRPGGVSEAFF.

The rearrangement uses TRBV5-1 and TRBJ2-2; TRBD1 matches 10 bases. The CDR3 loop spans 15 amino acids. Germline-derived CDR1 and CDR2 are SGHRS and YFSETQ. The V gene end was trimmed by 4 bases and the J gene end by 4 bases; junction bases not matched to a gene: 4. As DNA, the CDR3 is TGCGCCAGCAGCGCCGGGACAGGGGTCACCGGGGAGCTGTTTTTT. Translating it yields CASSAGTGVTGELFF. The variable domain in full, with the rest retrieved from reference TRBV5-1 and TRBJ2-2, is KAGVTQTPRYLIKTRGQQVTLSCSPISGHRSVSWYQQTPGQGLQFLFEYFSETQRNKGNFPGRFSGRQFSNSRSEMNVSTLELGDSALYLCASSAGTGVTGELFFGEGSRLTVL.

The rearrangement uses TRBV2 and TRBJ2-2; a possible D gene is TRBD1 (5 bases). The germline CDR1 and CDR2 sequences are SNHLY and FYNNEI. The CDR3 runs 18 residues. The ends were cut back, 0 bases at V and 2 bases at J, with 16 bases in the middle. CDR3 residues: CASSEALQGRANTGELFF. DNA for the CDR3: TGTGCCAGCAGTGAAGCGCTTCAGGGAAGGGCCAACACCGGGGAGCTGTTTTTT.

The chain has TRBV13 and TRBJ2-5; 8 bases agree with TRBD2. The ends lost 1 base at V and 1 base at J; junction bases unmatched: 8. This CDR3 has 17 residues. Germline CDR1 and CDR2: PRHDT and FYEKMQ (reference sequence). The CDR3 loop reads CASSLVGLAGIQETQYF. As DNA, the CDR3 is TGTGCCAGCAGCTTAGTGGGGTTAGCGGGGATCCAAGAGACCCAGTACTTC.

The V call is TRBV27, the J call TRBJ1-1; unclear D gene. The CDR3 spans 13 residues. Trimming took 5 bases from V and 5 from J, leaving 12 bases between them. CDR1 and CDR2 from the germline V gene are MNHEY and SMNVEV (reference sequence). CDR3 in DNA: TGTGCCAGCAGTATCACCCGAGGGACTGAAGCTTTCTTT. Translation gives CASSITRGTEAFF.

This clone came up once. The chain recombines TRBV19 with TRBJ1-3; D unclear. Germline loops: CDR1 LNHDA, CDR2 SQIVND (reference sequence). The CDR3 covers 14 residues. The V gene lost 5 bases and the J gene lost 0 bases, with 8 bases spanning the gap. The CDR3 protein is CASSWQTSGNTIYF. CDR3 DNA: TGTGCCAGTAGTTGGCAAACCTCTGGAAACACCATATATTTT.

The rearrangement uses TRBV23-1 and TRBJ2-3, with TRBD2 matching over 10 bases. TRBV23-1 carries the ORF label, with uncertain function. V lost 3 bases and J lost 5; bases outside the gene matches: 14. This CDR3 has 18 amino acids. The CDR3 protein is CASSQAGTSGVQRDTQYF. CDR3 sequence (DNA): TGCGCCAGCAGTCAGGCCGGAACTAGCGGGGTACAGAGAGATACGCAGTATTTT.

CDR3 sequence: CAWTDFSSGNTIYF. The CDR3 DNA reads as TGTGCCTGGACGGACTTTAGCTCTGGAAACACCATATATTTT. V usage is TRBV30 and J usage is TRBJ1-3; unclear D gene. Deletions cut 4 bases from V and 0 bases from J, with 10 bases between. CDR1 and CDR2 from the germline V gene are GTSNPN and SVGIG (reference sequence). The CDR3 has 14 amino acids.

The V call is TRBV5-1, the J call TRBJ1-1, with TRBD1 identical over 7 bases. Germline CDR1 SGHRS, CDR2 YFSETQ. V lost 4 bases and J lost 0; bases outside the gene matches: 9. The CDR3 contains 16 residues. In DNA form, the CDR3 reads TGCGCCAGCAGCCCCCAGACAGGGACCATGAACACTGAAGCTTTCTTT. Translating it yields CASSPQTGTMNTEAFF. Complete variable domain (other parts from reference TRBV5-1 and TRBJ1-1): KAGVTQTPRYLIKTRGQQVTLSCSPISGHRSVSWYQQTPGQGLQFLFEYFSETQRNKGNFPGRFSGRQFSNSRSEMNVSTLELGDSALYLCASSPQTGTMNTEAFFGQGTRLTVV.

The genes are TRBV7-9 and TRBJ2-7; TRBD2 aligns across 10 bases. From germline, CDR1 is SEHNR and CDR2 FQNEAQ (reference sequence). The CDR3 loop spans 15 amino acids. With 5 bases clipped from V and 6 bases from J, the junction kept 10 bases outside the gene matches. The CDR3: CASSPKLAGLFEQYF. The CDR3 DNA sequence: TGTGCCAGCAGCCCTAAACTAGCGGGGTTGTTCGAGCAGTACTTC.

V and J are TRBV5-4 and TRBJ2-3, with TRBD2 matching 11 bases. CDR1 SGHNT and CDR2 YYREEE come from the germline V gene (reference sequence). With 3 bases clipped from V and 3 bases from J, the junction kept 6 bases outside the gene matches. The CDR3 is 16 amino acids. CDR3 sequence (DNA): TGTGCCAGCAGCTCCCCCGGGACTAGCGGTACAGATACGCAGTATTTT. Its protein is CASSSPGTSGTDTQYF. Full variable domain (rest looked up from reference TRBV5-4 and TRBJ2-3): ETGVTQSPTHLIKTRGQQVTLRCSSQSGHNTVSWYQQALGQGPQFIFQYYREEENGRGNFPPRFSGLQFPNYSSELNVNALELDDSALYLCASSSPGTSGTDTQYFGPGTRLTVL.

This clone was seen just once. This rearrangement joins TRBV28 to TRBJ1-3; D gene ambiguous. Germline values: CDR1 MDHEN, CDR2 SYDVKM. Deletions cut 5 bases from V and 3 bases from J, with 14 bases between. The CDR3 extends over 15 amino acids. CDR3 sequence reads: CASSPWGVGGNTIYF. CDR3 bases: TGTGCCAGCAGTCCTTGGGGAGTTGGTGGAAACACCATATATTTT.

The chain uses TRBV30 and TRBJ1-6, with 9 bases identical to TRBD1. CDR1 and CDR2 (germline): GTSNPN, SVGIG (reference sequence). There are 13 residues in the CDR3. The V segment lost 5 bases and the J segment 7 bases; nucleotides outside the gene matches: 3. The CDR3 loop reads CAWATGGNSPLHF. In DNA, the CDR3 is TGTGCCTGGGCGACAGGGGGGAATTCACCCCTCCACTTT. Filled out from reference TRBV30 and TRBJ1-6, the complete variable domain reads SQTIHQWPATLVQPVGSPLSLECTVEGTSNPNLYWYRQAAGRGLQLLFYSVGIGQISSEVPQNLSASRPQDRQFILSSKKLLLSDSGFYLCAWATGGNSPLHFGNGTRLTVT.

This chain links TRBV5-1 with TRBJ2-7, with TRBD2 as a possible D gene (6 bases). The CDR3 has 16 amino acids. V was cut by 5 bases and J by 4 bases, with 22 bases left in between. Germline V lookup: CDR1 SGHRS, CDR2 YFSETQ. This chain's CDR3 is CASSRGLGSDIYEQYF. The DNA of the CDR3 is TGCGCCAGCAGTAGGGGACTTGGATCCGATATTTACGAGCAGTACTTC. Full variable domain (remainder filled in from reference TRBV5-1 and TRBJ2-7): KAGVTQTPRYLIKTRGQQVTLSCSPISGHRSVSWYQQTPGQGLQFLFEYFSETQRNKGNFPGRFSGRQFSNSRSEMNVSTLELGDSALYLCASSRGLGSDIYEQYFGPGTRLTVT.

The chain employs TRBV5-6 and TRBJ2-1; D possibly corresponds to TRBD2 (6 bases). CDR1 SGHDT and CDR2 YYEEEE come from the germline V gene. V gave up 0 bases and J gave up 7 bases, with 14 bases separating them. The CDR3 is 15 residues long. This CDR3 reads CASSLAAGPGNEQFF. CDR3 bases: TGTGCCAGCAGCTTGGCGGCGGGGCCGGGTAATGAGCAGTTCTTC.

J is TRBJ1-1 and V is TRBV10-3, with 7 nucleotides matching TRBD1. This CDR3 spans 15 amino acids. Trimming at V came to 4 bases and at J to 4 bases, leaving 9 bases not matched to a gene. CDR1 is ENHRY, CDR2 SYGVKD, per germline. The CDR3 DNA is TGTGCCATCAGTGGCTACGGGACAGTGGGCACTGAAGCTTTCTTT. Residues: CAISGYGTVGTEAFF.

The rearrangement links TRBV6-5 to TRBJ2-7; maybe TRBD2 (5 bases). This CDR3 is built from 14 residues. The V end lost 0 bases, the J end lost 1 base, and 7 bases lay between the germline ends. Germline V gene lookup returns CDR1 MNHEY and CDR2 SVGAGI. The CDR3 nucleotides read TGTGCCAGCAGTTACTCACGGGAATCCTACGAGCAGTACTTC. It specifies CASSYSRESYEQYF.

This chain joins TRBV12-5 and TRBJ1-2; no clear D gene. The length of the CDR3 is 13 residues. Germline CDR1 and CDR2: LGHNT and FRNRAP. Trimming took 2 bases from V and 2 from J, leaving 6 bases between them. CDR3 DNA: TGTGCTAGTGGTTTGATGAGAAACTATGGCTACACCTTC. Its translation is CASGLMRNYGYTF.

The chain is built from TRBV18 and TRBJ1-2; 9 bases are a match to TRBD1. The CDR3 totals 17 residues. Trimming cost V 3 bases and J 0 bases; bases outside gene matches: 8. The germline gives CDR1 KGHSH, CDR2 LQKENI. The CDR3 coding sequence is TGTGCCAGCTCACCTCTCCCGGGACAGGGCTCTAACTATGGCTACACCTTC. Translation gives CASSPLPGQGSNYGYTF.

The genes are TRBV7-7 and TRBJ2-5; D is perhaps TRBD2 (5 bases). The CDR3 extends over 16 amino acids. Trimming cost V 1 base and J 5 bases, with 17 bases left between them. CDR1 is SSHAT and CDR2 is FNYEAQ in the germline V gene (reference sequence). The CDR3 here is CASSLGRTGMGETQYF. CDR3 DNA: TGTGCCAGCAGCTTAGGGAGGACGGGTATGGGCGAGACCCAGTACTTC.

Here the CDR3 DNA reads TGTGCCAGCAGCTTATGGACAGACGAGCAGTACTTC. Its translation is CASSLWTDEQYF. The V and J genes are TRBV7-6 and TRBJ2-7; weak D call: TRBD1 (6 bases). Trimming stripped 2 bases from V and 5 bases from J, with 7 bases between. CDR1 is SGHVS and CDR2 is FNYEAQ in the germline V gene. The CDR3 spans 12 residues.

The chain employs TRBV7-3 and TRBJ2-5; TRBD2 aligns across 9 bases. V trimming: 5 bases; J trimming: 4 bases; junction bases outside the gene matches: 11. The CDR3 is made up of 16 amino acids. The germline CDR1 and CDR2 sequences are SGHTA and FQGTGA. The CDR3 reads CASSPHGGGAGETQYF. Here the CDR3 DNA reads TGTGCCAGCAGCCCCCATGGCGGGGGGGCCGGAGAGACCCAGTACTTC.

This sequence joins TRBV15 and TRBJ2-7; maybe TRBD1 (5 bases). The germline CDR1 and CDR2 sequences are LNHNV and YYDKDF (reference sequence). V was pared by 0 bases and J by 2 bases, with 8 bases between. This CDR3 spans 14 amino acids. In DNA, the CDR3 is TGTGCCACCAGCAGAGATTTGGACACCTACGAGCAGTACTTC. Translated: CATSRDLDTYEQYF.

This chain joins TRBV4-2 and TRBJ1-1; D is perhaps TRBD1 (5 bases). The CDR3 sequence is 15 residues long. In germline, CDR1 is LGHNA, CDR2 YNFKEQ. V was cut by 1 base and J by 5 bases, with 14 bases left in between. CDR3 in amino acids: CASSQVSGGSTEAFF. In DNA, the CDR3 is TGTGCCAGCAGCCAAGTGAGTGGGGGGAGTACTGAAGCTTTCTTT.

This sequence joins TRBV5-6 and TRBJ2-7, with 8 bases lining up with TRBD1. V was clipped by 4 bases and J by 3 bases; unmatched bases: 6. The CDR3 is 14 residues long. In germline, CDR1 is SGHDT, CDR2 YYEEEE. CDR3 loop: CASSATGQGYEQYF. The CDR3 nucleotides read TGTGCCAGCAGCGCGACCGGACAGGGCTACGAGCAGTACTTC.

V usage is TRBV7-6 and J usage is TRBJ1-5, with TRBD1 matching over 12 bases. V lost 5 bases to trimming and J lost 1 base; unmatched junction nucleotides: 9. This CDR3 is 18 amino acids long. Germline lookup yields CDR1 SGHVS and CDR2 FNYEAQ. The CDR3 spells CASSHPGQGASSNQPQHF. In DNA, the CDR3 is TGTGCCAGCAGCCACCCGGGACAGGGGGCTTCGAGCAATCAGCCCCAGCATTTT.

In its sample, this clone was seen many times. The chain has TRBV2 and TRBJ2-1, with a tentative D call TRBD2 (5 bases). Germline V gives CDR1 SNHLY, CDR2 FYNNEI. The CDR3 spans 15 residues. V dropped 3 bases and J dropped 4 bases, with 13 bases sitting between them. In DNA, the CDR3 is TGTGCCAGCAGTGATGGGGAGACGATTTACAATGAGCAGTTCTTC. It translates to CASSDGETIYNEQFF.

V usage is TRBV29-1 and J usage is TRBJ2-2; 12 bases align to TRBD2. The germline gives CDR1 SQVTM, CDR2 ANQGSEA. Unmatched junction bases numbered 6, after V lost 4 bases and J lost 3 bases. The CDR3 is 16 residues long. CDR3 residues: CSVAGLAGPYTGELFF. CDR3 coding DNA: TGCAGCGTTGCCGGACTAGCGGGGCCTTACACCGGGGAGCTGTTTTTT.

V gene TRBV2 combines with J gene TRBJ1-4; D might be TRBD1 (5 bases). CDR3 size: 13 residues. Germline lookup yields CDR1 SNHLY and CDR2 FYNNEI. The CDR3 loop reads CAGRGMTNEKLFF. The CDR3 nucleotides read TGTGCAGGGAGGGGCATGACTAATGAAAAACTGTTTTTT.